Shown below are 4 T cell receptor beta chains from a single sample sequenced in a study of CD8 T cells in ankylosing spondylitis. Study-wide results and limits: Blood from ankylosing spondylitis patients appeared to carry a characteristic roughly eight-variant TCR beta motif.

These receptors' targets are unknown. TCRdb used MiXCR to reprocess the 5' RACE reads, holding one entry per CDR3 protein. The sample holds some 200,000 distinct CDR3 sequences, approximately 7.4% seen once. Sequencing input: blood, either unsorted or a sorted T cell fraction (not recorded which). The receptors originated from a male donor with ankylosing spondylitis.

This clonotype has at least ten counts. The chain has TRBV7-9 and TRBJ1-1; TRBD1 agrees at 7 bases. V shed 4 bases and J 0 bases; nucleotides not matched to a gene: 11. The CDR3 has 17 residues. Germline V gene data show CDR1 as SEHNR and CDR2 as FQNEAQ (reference sequence). The chain's CDR3 is CASSSSGRGTVNTEAFF. Here the CDR3 DNA reads TGTGCCAGCAGCTCCTCCGGTCGTGGGACAGTGAACACTGAAGCTTTCTTT.

This clonotype was recorded at least ten times. The J gene is TRBJ1-2, the V gene TRBV7-9; 9 nucleotides match TRBD1. The V segment lost 5 bases and the J segment 6 bases; nucleotides outside the gene matches: 10. This CDR3 region has 15 residues. The germline V gene has CDR1 SEHNR and CDR2 FQNEAQ (reference sequence). CDR3: CASSPLTDRGHGYTF. CDR3 DNA sequence: TGTGCCAGCAGCCCTCTTACGGACAGGGGCCATGGCTACACCTTC.

A few counts support this clonotype. The chain is built from TRBV7-2 and TRBJ2-3, with TRBD1 as a possible D gene (6 bases). Trimming took off 4 bases at V and 4 bases at J, with 15 bases between the two ends. Germline values: CDR1 SGHTA, CDR2 FQGNSA. The CDR3 runs 15 residues. CDR3 residues: CASSSDSRKADTQYF. DNA for the CDR3: TGTGCCAGCAGCTCGGACAGCCGAAAGGCAGATACGCAGTATTTT.

CDR3 bases: TGCGCCAGCAGCCCAAGACGCATGGGCTACGAGCAGTACTTC. This sequence encodes CASSPRRMGYEQYF. The chain carries TRBV4-3 and TRBJ2-7, with D hard to call. The CDR3 is 14 amino acids. V was shortened by 4 bases and J by 3 bases, with 13 bases between the two germline ends. Germline V lookup: CDR1 LGHNA, CDR2 YSLEER.